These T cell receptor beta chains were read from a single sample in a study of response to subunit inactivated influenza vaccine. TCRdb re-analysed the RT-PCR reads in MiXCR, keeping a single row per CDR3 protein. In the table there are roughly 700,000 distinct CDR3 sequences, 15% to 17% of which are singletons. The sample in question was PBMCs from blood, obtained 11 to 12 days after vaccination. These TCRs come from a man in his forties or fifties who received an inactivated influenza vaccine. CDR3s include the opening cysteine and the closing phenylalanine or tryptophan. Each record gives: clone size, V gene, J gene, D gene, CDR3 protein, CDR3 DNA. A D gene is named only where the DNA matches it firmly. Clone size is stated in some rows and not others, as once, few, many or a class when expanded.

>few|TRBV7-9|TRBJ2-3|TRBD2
CASNTMTSGGPLDTQYF
TGTGCCAGCAACACAATGACTAGCGGGGGGCCCTTGGATACGCAGTATTTT
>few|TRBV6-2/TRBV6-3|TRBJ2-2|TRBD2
CASSYTRLAGARNGELFF
TGTGCCAGCAGTTACACCAGACTAGCGGGAGCCAGGAACGGGGAGCTGTTTTTT
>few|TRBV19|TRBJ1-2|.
CASMIPRDGSYTF
TGTGCCAGTATGATCCCCCGGGACGGAAGCTACACCTTC
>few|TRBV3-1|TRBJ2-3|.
CASSQERTVSTDTQYF
TGTGCCAGCAGCCAAGAAAGGACAGTTAGCACAGATACGCAGTATTTT
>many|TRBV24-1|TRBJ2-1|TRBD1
CATSDPGDRGYNEQFF
TGTGCCACCAGTGATCCGGGGGACAGGGGTTACAATGAGCAGTTCTTC
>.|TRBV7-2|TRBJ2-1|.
CASSLAGTSSNEQFF
TGTGCCAGCAGCTTAGCGGGAACTAGCTCCAATGAGCAGTTCTTC
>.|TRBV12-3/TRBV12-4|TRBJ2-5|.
CTSSFTGRLSIAQYF
TGTACCAGCAGTTTTACAGGGAGACTCAGTATTGCCCAGTACTTC
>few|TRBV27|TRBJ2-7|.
CASSLRGRYEQYF
TGTGCCAGCAGCCTAAGGGGCCGGTACGAGCAGTACTTC
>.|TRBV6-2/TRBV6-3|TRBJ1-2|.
CASRTSGEYGYTF
TGTGCCAGCAGGACCTCTGGGGAATATGGCTACACCTTC
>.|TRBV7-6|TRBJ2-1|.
CASSLVRTLTYNEQFF
TGTGCCAGCAGCTTAGTACGGACTCTGACCTACAATGAGCAGTTCTTC